This T cell receptor beta chain was documented in a study of cytomegalovirus exposure and HLA in healthy donors. It was with 60 Vbeta and 13 Jbeta primers that the PCR ran. TCRdb's table, derived via immunoSEQ multiplex PCR, lists solely in-frame clones and lacks some. The data show approximately 140,000 clones, with 70% to 75% seen just once and 1% to 1.5% held by the top ten. Donors were ostensibly healthy at sampling, although undocumented immune exposures were probable. The sequence was collected from a woman aged 40 to 49 in good health and CMV-seronegative. Sequencing was done on a sample of PBMCs.

The CDR3 reads CASSLVAGGPNEQFF. The CDR3 bases are TGTGCCAGCAGTTTAGTGGCGGGGGGGCCGAATGAGCAGTTCTTC. The chain is built from TRBV27 and TRBJ2-1, with TRBD2 matching over 9 bases. Germline CDR1 reads MNHEY; CDR2 reads SMNVEV (reference sequence). CDR3 length: 15 amino acids. Trimming removed 2 bases from V and 7 bases from J; junction bases left unmatched: 6.